Shown below are 10 T cell receptor beta chains from a single sample sequenced in a study of blood T cell repertoires in COVID-19. Clones were sequenced by immunoSEQ multiplex PCR, and TCRdb holds only the in-frame ones, with some missing. The table lists 250,000 or so clones, roughly 90% of them singletons. Sequenced sample: PBMCs or T cells enriched from blood (not recorded which). All receptors come from a man aged 40-55 years who had been exposed to COVID-19.

This chain uses TRBV19 with TRBJ1-5; D may be TRBD1 (6 bases). The CDR3 extends over 14 amino acids. The V and J ends lost 9 bases and 3 bases respectively, with 15 bases between them. The germline gives CDR1 LNHDA, CDR2 SQIVND (reference sequence). DNA of the CDR3: TGTGCCAGCTCCTACAGGGAACCCAATCAGCCCCAGCATTTT. It codes for CASSYREPNQPQHF.

This clone was found once. The rearrangement links TRBV9 to TRBJ2-3; TRBD2 agrees at 10 bases. The CDR3 is made up of 15 amino acids. V shed 0 bases, J shed 5 bases, and the junction held 3 bases outside the gene matches. Germline V CDR1 and CDR2: SGDLS, YYNGEE. CDR3 protein: CASSVEGLAQDTQYF. The CDR3 region has the DNA TGTGCCAGCAGCGTAGAGGGACTAGCGCAAGATACGCAGTATTTT. Together with reference TRBV9 and TRBJ2-3, the CDR3 gives the full variable domain: DSGVTQTPKHLITATGQRVTLRCSPRSGDLSVYWYQQSLDQGLQFLIQYYNGEERAKGNILERFSAQQFPDLHSELNLSSLELGDSALYFCASSVEGLAQDTQYFGPGTRLTVL.

The rearrangement links TRBV20-1 to TRBJ1-4; 7 positions agree with TRBD1. Germline V gene data show CDR1 as DFQATT and CDR2 as SNEGSKA (reference sequence). The CDR3 spans 10 residues. The junction had 2 bases not matched to a gene; V was cut back by 8 bases and J by 8 bases. The CDR3 region is CSIRGEKLFF. For the CDR3, the DNA is TGCAGTATCAGGGGGGAAAAACTGTTTTTT.

V gene TRBV19 combines with J gene TRBJ2-7; D possibly corresponds to TRBD1 (5 bases). V lost 10 bases and J 6 bases, leaving 22 bases between the germline ends. Germline CDR1 and CDR2: LNHDA and SQIVND (reference sequence). CDR3 length: 14 amino acids. CDR3 loop: CANNPTEPRGEQYF. CDR3 nucleotide sequence: TGTGCCAACAACCCGACAGAGCCTAGAGGCGAGCAGTACTTC.

This clone was counted a single time. V gene TRBV12-3 or TRBV12-4 combines with J gene TRBJ1-1; D gene uncertain. Trimming took off 3 bases at V and 4 bases at J, with 9 bases between the two ends. The CDR3 has 13 amino acids. The chain's CDR3 is CASSFLEATEAFF. Here the CDR3 DNA reads TGTGCCAGCAGTTTTCTTGAAGCCACTGAAGCTTTCTTT.

This rearrangement joins TRBV9 to TRBJ1-3; D is undetermined. Trimming cost V 6 bases and J 0 bases, with 10 bases left between them. Per the germline V gene, CDR1 is SGDLS and CDR2 is YYNGEE. The CDR3 is 14 residues long. The CDR3 spells CASTRATSGNTIYF. CDR3 in DNA: TGTGCCAGCACAAGAGCTACCTCTGGAAACACCATATATTTT.

V is TRBV4-1 and J is TRBJ1-5; D is uncertain. Trimming stripped 2 bases from V and 4 bases from J, with 3 bases between. Germline V CDR1 and CDR2: MGHRA, YSYEKL. The CDR3 runs to 12 residues. In nucleotides, the CDR3 is TGCGCCAGCAGCCAACCAAATCAGCCCCAGCATTTT. It encodes CASSQPNQPQHF.

CDR3 region: CASSERGFYEQYF. CDR3 coding DNA: TGTGCCAGCAGTGAAAGAGGTTTCTACGAGCAGTACTTC. The gene calls are TRBV25-1 and TRBJ2-7; no clear D gene. The CDR3 covers 13 residues. The germline gives CDR1 MGHDK, CDR2 SYGVNS. Trimming stripped 2 bases from V and 3 bases from J, with 8 bases between.

V is TRBV28 and J is TRBJ2-5, with 10 bases that match TRBD1. This CDR3 is 15 amino acids long. Germline V gene sequence: CDR1 MDHEN, CDR2 SYDVKM. V lost 6 bases, J lost 5 bases, and 9 bases stayed unmatched. Here the CDR3 DNA reads TGTGCCAGCAGGCCCGGGACAGGGGATTTGGAGACCCAGTACTTC. Translated, it gives CASRPGTGDLETQYF.

This clone appeared a single time. The chain links TRBV18 to TRBJ1-4, with D unclear. The V end lost 6 bases, the J end lost 8 bases, and 10 bases lay between the germline ends. CDR1 KGHSH and CDR2 LQKENI come from the germline V gene. The CDR3 covers 12 residues. CDR3: CASSRVGEKLFF. The CDR3 DNA reads as TGTGCCAGCTCGAGGGTGGGCGAAAAACTGTTTTTT.